This passage covers 22 T cell receptor beta chains from one sample sequenced in a study of vaccination and CD4 T cells after COVID-19. Sequence data for DNA of cultured CD4+ T cells were generated by the Oncomine TCR Beta short-read assay. TCRdb re-called the PCR reads through MiXCR, storing one row per CDR3 protein. The top ten clones hold about 10% of a sample with about 14,000 distinct CDR3 sequences, around a third of them seen once. These TCRs are of unknown antigen specificity. Treatment specified: approximately 9-day PBMC culture with coronavirus spike peptide pools or control peptides (ViraFEST assay). Material: CD4+ T cells from blood, cultured in vitro, obtained after SARS-CoV-2 vaccination. The receptors originated from a human donor who had recovered from COVID-19.

This chain links TRBV7-7 with TRBJ1-5, with D possibly matching TRBD1 (5 bases). CDR1 is SSHAT and CDR2 is FNYEAQ in the germline V gene (reference sequence). This CDR3 has 14 residues. Trimming took off 0 bases at V and 4 bases at J, with 7 bases between the two ends. This CDR3 reads CASSLAGQNQPQHF. CDR3 in DNA: TGTGCCAGCAGCTTAGCGGGGCAGAATCAGCCCCAGCATTTT.

This CDR3 is CASSLGRAGKGQPQHF. CDR3 in DNA: TGTGCCAGCAGTTTAGGGAGGGCAGGAAAAGGGCAGCCCCAGCATTTT. This chain connects TRBV28 to TRBJ1-5, with D unresolved. Germline-derived CDR1 and CDR2 are MDHEN and SYDVKM. The CDR3 length is 16 residues. Between the trimmed V and J ends, which lost 2 bases and 7 bases, there was a span of 18 bases.

The gene calls are TRBV6-2 or TRBV6-3 and TRBJ1-5; D uncertain. This CDR3 contains 16 residues. Germline CDR1 and CDR2: MNHEY and SVGEGT. V dropped 6 bases and J dropped 5 bases, with 20 bases sitting between them. The CDR3 here is CASSPVFGGQDQPQHF. CDR3 DNA sequence: TGTGCCAGCAGCCCCGTCTTTGGAGGGCAGGATCAGCCCCAGCATTTT.

This chain joins TRBV11-2 and TRBJ2-7; D unclear. Per the germline V gene, CDR1 is SGHAT and CDR2 is FQNNGV. The CDR3 runs 15 residues. V was shortened by 1 base and J by 3 bases, with 13 bases between the two germline ends. CDR3: CASSLAVDGVYEQYF. The DNA of the CDR3 is TGTGCCAGCAGCTTAGCGGTCGACGGAGTCTACGAGCAGTACTTC.

V and J are TRBV11-2 and TRBJ2-7; 9 bases align to TRBD2. The CDR3 totals 16 residues. V lost 5 bases to trimming and J lost 5 bases; unmatched junction nucleotides: 13. Looked up from germline, CDR1 is SGHAT and CDR2 is FQNNGV. CDR3 residues: CASSPFPPSGMNEQYF. The DNA of the CDR3 is TGTGCCAGCAGCCCGTTCCCACCTAGCGGGATGAACGAGCAGTACTTC.

This clonotype was observed a few times. The chain uses TRBV7-9 and TRBJ2-7; D is uncertain. CDR3 length: 12 amino acids. CDR1 SEHNR and CDR2 FQNEAQ come from the germline V gene (reference sequence). V dropped 5 bases and J dropped 0 bases, with 5 bases sitting between them. CDR3 loop: CASSPSSYEQYF. CDR3 nucleotides: TGTGCCAGCAGCCCAAGCTCCTACGAGCAGTACTTC.

The chain couples TRBV28 to TRBJ2-7, with 8 bases matching TRBD1. The CDR3 is made up of 17 amino acids. Per the germline V gene, CDR1 is MDHEN and CDR2 is SYDVKM. V was pared by 5 bases and J by 3 bases, with 15 bases of the junction left unmatched. This CDR3 is CASSPHLGTGKSYEQYF. CDR3 nucleotide sequence: TGTGCCAGCAGTCCACACCTGGGGACAGGAAAGAGCTACGAGCAGTACTTC.

V gene TRBV27 combines with J gene TRBJ2-1; D unresolved. Per the germline V gene, CDR1 is MNHEY and CDR2 is SMNVEV (reference sequence). V lost 5 bases and J 0 bases, leaving 26 bases between the germline ends. The CDR3 is made up of 20 amino acids. The CDR3, as DNA: TGTGCCAGCAGTGGCTTCGGCCCAAAGTCGGCCCTGAGCTCCTACAATGAGCAGTTCTTC. It is translated as CASSGFGPKSALSSYNEQFF.

This clonotype is labeled medium-sized (0.01 to 0.1%). This chain joins TRBV19 and TRBJ1-2; D remains unclear. Germline CDR1 reads LNHDA; CDR2 reads SQIVND (reference sequence). V lost 7 bases to trimming and J lost 7 bases, with 13 bases between them. This CDR3 region has 12 residues. CDR3 amino acids: CASISRVGGYTF. The CDR3 coding sequence is TGTGCCAGTATTTCGCGGGTCGGTGGCTACACCTTC. The complete variable domain, with remaining parts taken from reference TRBV19 and TRBJ1-2, reads DGGITQSPKYLFRKEGQNVTLSCEQNLNHDAMYWYRQDPGQGLRLIYYSQIVNDFQKGDIAEGYSVSREKKESFPLTVTSAQKNPTAFYLCASISRVGGYTFGSGTRLTVV.

This chain joins TRBV12-3 or TRBV12-4 and TRBJ1-6; D perhaps matches TRBD1 (5 bases). The CDR3 runs 16 residues. The ends were cut back, 0 bases at V and 7 bases at J, with 13 bases in the middle. The CDR3 protein is CASSLAGNRGNSPLHF. The CDR3 DNA follows: TGTGCCAGCAGTTTAGCCGGGAACCGGGGGAATTCACCCCTCCACTTT.

V usage is TRBV5-1 and J usage is TRBJ1-4; D is possibly TRBD1 (5 bases). CDR3 length: 15 amino acids. With 2 bases removed from V and 2 bases from J, the gap between germline ends came to 10 bases. Germline CDR1 is SGHRS and CDR2 is YFSETQ. The chain's CDR3 is CASSFQGATNEKLFF. The CDR3 DNA sequence: TGCGCCAGCAGCTTTCAAGGGGCGACTAATGAAAAACTGTTTTTT.

This clonotype appeared a few times. V gene TRBV6-5 combines with J gene TRBJ2-6, with TRBD2 as a possible D gene (5 bases). Germline-derived CDR1 and CDR2 are MNHEY and SVGAGI. The CDR3 is made up of 16 amino acids. V was clipped by 3 bases and J by 4 bases, with 13 bases between them. The CDR3 DNA follows: TGTGCCAGCAGTTATACGGGGTCGGGAGGGGCCAACGTCCTGACTTTC. Translating it yields CASSYTGSGGANVLTF.

Remarks on this clonotype: The junction shows a germline mismatch at one end, possibly a read error. J is TRBJ2-5 and V is TRBV14, with 7 bases identical to TRBD1. Germline CDR1 SGHDN, CDR2 FVKESK. The CDR3 covers 16 residues. The CDR3 sequence is CASSSWTGENKETLYF. DNA of the CDR3: TGTGCCAGCAGCTCATGGACAGGAGAAAACAAAGAGACCCTGTACTTC.

In this sample, this clonotype turned up a few times. V gene TRBV19 combines with J gene TRBJ2-3; D not certain. CDR1 and CDR2 from the germline V gene are LNHDA and SQIVND (reference sequence). This CDR3 spans 13 amino acids. Trimming took 6 bases from V and 0 from J, leaving 7 bases between them. CDR3 in DNA: TGTGCCAGTAGCGCCGGGAGCACAGATACGCAGTATTTT. Its translation is CASSAGSTDTQYF.

This clonotype was counted between two and nine times. The chain links TRBV7-9 to TRBJ1-1, with D possibly matching TRBD1 (5 bases). Deletions cut 5 bases from V and 2 bases from J, with 12 bases between. Per the germline V gene, CDR1 is SEHNR and CDR2 is FQNEAQ (reference sequence). CDR3 length: 14 residues. DNA for the CDR3: TGTGCCAGCAGCCGCCCTGACAGCAACACTGAAGCTTTCTTT. Translated, it gives CASSRPDSNTEAFF.

This rearrangement joins TRBV2 to TRBJ1-6; D is undetermined. This CDR3 is built from 14 residues. Germline V gene sequence: CDR1 SNHLY, CDR2 FYNNEI. V shed 4 bases and J shed 9 bases, with 13 bases lying between them. CDR3 in amino acids: CASSAGLSGSPLHF. CDR3 nucleotide sequence: TGTGCCAGCAGTGCAGGACTTTCGGGTTCACCCCTCCACTTT. Full variable domain (outside the CDR3, taken from reference TRBV2 and TRBJ1-6): EPEVTQTPSHQVTQMGQEVILRCVPISNHLYFYWYRQILGQKVEFLVSFYNNEISEKSEIFDDQFSVERPDGSNFTLKIRSTKLEDSAMYFCASSAGLSGSPLHFGNGTRLTVT.

The sample holds a few counts of this clonotype. Relative to the germline gene, one junction end is altered; a read error may explain this. The gene calls are TRBV28 and TRBJ1-2, with D unresolved. CDR1 and CDR2 (germline): MDHEN, SYDVKM. The CDR3 is 13 residues long. CDR3 in amino acids: CASSSQTIFVCGF. The CDR3 DNA follows: TGTGCCAGCAGTTCCCAGACCATTTTTGTCTGTGGTTTC.

There are a few counts of this clonotype. This sequence joins TRBV20-1 and TRBJ1-1, with a weak D call TRBD1 (6 bases). The CDR3 is 13 residues long. In germline, CDR1 is DFQATT, CDR2 SNEGSKA (reference sequence). V lost 5 bases, J lost 0 bases, and 10 bases lay in between. CDR3 DNA sequence: TGCAGTGCTCAGGGACACGTGAACACTGAAGCTTTCTTT. Its translation: CSAQGHVNTEAFF.

The V gene is TRBV10-3, the J gene TRBJ1-1; the match to TRBD1 covers 11 bases. This CDR3 has 17 amino acids. Germline CDR1 is ENHRY and CDR2 is SYGVKD. J gave up 6 bases and V 0 bases, and 9 bases lay outside the gene matches. The CDR3 bases are TGTGCCATCAGTGAGTCCGGACAGGGGGCAGGCCGCTCTGAAGCTTTCTTT. This translates into CAISESGQGAGRSEAFF.

The rearrangement uses TRBV28 and TRBJ1-1, with TRBD1 identical over 9 bases. Germline V CDR1 and CDR2: MDHEN, SYDVKM. The J segment lost 11 bases and the V segment lost 6 bases, leaving 7 bases of the junction unmatched. The CDR3 length is 12 residues. CDR3: CASSLGQGRAFF. DNA of the CDR3: TGTGCCAGCAGCCTCGGACAGGGGAGGGCTTTCTTT.

In this sample, this clonotype turned up a few times. The chain couples TRBV20-1 to TRBJ2-1; 16 bases agree with TRBD2. Looked up from germline, CDR1 is DFQATT and CDR2 is SNEGSKA (reference sequence). This CDR3 contains 17 residues. J was trimmed by 7 bases and V by 8 bases; bases with no gene match: 14. The CDR3 loop is CSPPSGLAGGRGNEQFF. As DNA, the CDR3 is TGCAGTCCCCCTTCGGGACTAGCGGGGGGGAGAGGTAATGAGCAGTTCTTC.

The rearrangement links TRBV7-2 to TRBJ2-7, with D hard to call. The V gene lost 1 base and the J gene lost 5 bases, with 15 bases spanning the gap. Germline values: CDR1 SGHTA, CDR2 FQGNSA. The CDR3 length is 15 residues. CDR3 loop: CASSLGVGRYDEQYF. For the CDR3, the DNA is TGTGCCAGCAGCTTAGGCGTTGGGCGATACGACGAGCAGTACTTC.